Below are 17 T cell receptor beta chains sequenced from a single sample in a study of T cell responses to AZD1222 COVID-19 vaccine. Assay: immunoSEQ multiplex PCR; the TCRdb copy retains only in-frame clones and omits some. The sample shows roughly 160,000 clones, around 88% of them seen only once. Sequencing was performed on peripheral blood, taken 28 days after the second AZD1222 dose. The receptors shown here come from an adult who received the AZD1222 COVID-19 vaccine.

The rearrangement links TRBV13 to TRBJ2-2; D call uncertain. Looked up from germline, CDR1 is PRHDT and CDR2 is FYEKMQ (reference sequence). V was pared by 5 bases and J by 3 bases, with 10 bases between. The CDR3 extends over 14 amino acids. CDR3 in amino acids: CASSLQTYTGELFF. As DNA, the CDR3 is TGTGCCAGCAGCCTACAAACCTACACCGGGGAGCTGTTTTTT.

The chain couples TRBV19 to TRBJ2-3; 9 positions agree with TRBD2. The J segment lost 5 bases and the V segment lost 1 base, leaving 4 bases of the junction unmatched. The CDR3 covers 15 residues. The V gene's germline CDR1 is LNHDA and CDR2 SQIVND (reference sequence). CDR3 sequence reads: CASSIGSGGGDTQYF. CDR3 coding DNA: TGTGCCAGTAGTATAGGTAGCGGGGGAGGAGATACGCAGTATTTT.

The chain links TRBV6-5 to TRBJ1-5, with D unresolved. The germline gives CDR1 MNHEY, CDR2 SVGAGI. Trimming stripped 7 bases from V and 5 bases from J, with 9 bases between. The CDR3 loop spans 12 amino acids. The CDR3 region has the DNA TGTGCCAGCACCTCAATGGATCAGCCCCAGCATTTT. This translates into CASTSMDQPQHF.

The rearrangement links TRBV4-2 to TRBJ1-5, with TRBD1 matching 7 bases. This CDR3 is built from 17 residues. J was trimmed by 2 bases and V by 0 bases; bases with no gene match: 7. CDR1 LGHNA and CDR2 YNFKEQ come from the germline V gene. CDR3 in amino acids: CASSQEGTAAGNQPQHF. The CDR3 DNA reads as TGTGCCAGCAGCCAAGAAGGGACAGCTGCGGGCAATCAGCCCCAGCATTTT.

The chain joins TRBV5-1 to TRBJ1-5; 8 bases are shared with TRBD1. V shed 0 bases and J 4 bases; nucleotides not matched to a gene: 3. The CDR3 totals 15 residues. Germline CDR1 is SGHRS and CDR2 is YFSETQ. The CDR3 DNA follows: TGCGCCAGCAGCTTGGGACAGGGGAATAATCAGCCCCAGCATTTT. Protein: CASSLGQGNNQPQHF.

This sequence joins TRBV6-5 and TRBJ1-2; 11 bases agree with TRBD1. Germline CDR1 is MNHEY and CDR2 is SVGAGI. The V gene end was trimmed by 7 bases and the J gene end by 3 bases; junction bases not matched to a gene: 1. The CDR3 is 13 residues long. CDR3 protein: CASTDRGHYGYTF. CDR3 coding DNA: TGTGCCAGCACGGACAGGGGGCACTATGGCTACACCTTC.

V and J are TRBV18 and TRBJ1-2; maybe TRBD1 (5 bases). V gave up 0 bases and J gave up 5 bases, with 7 bases separating them. Germline V gene sequence: CDR1 KGHSH, CDR2 LQKENI. There are 13 residues in the CDR3. The CDR3 bases are TGTGCCAGCTCACCACCAGGGGTGTATGGCTACACCTTC. Its translation is CASSPPGVYGYTF.

This chain's CDR3 is CASSLVGKGGPDNSPLHF. CDR3 coding DNA: TGTGCCAGCAGCTTAGTAGGAAAAGGGGGCCCTGATAATTCACCCCTCCACTTT. The V gene is TRBV13, the J gene TRBJ1-6; 7 nucleotides agree with TRBD1. There are 18 residues in the CDR3. V dropped 1 base and J dropped 5; count of bases not matched to a gene: 11. The germline CDR1 and CDR2 sequences are PRHDT and FYEKMQ (reference sequence).

V is TRBV4-2 and J is TRBJ2-5; D ambiguous. This CDR3 contains 20 residues. Germline V gives CDR1 LGHNA, CDR2 YNFKEQ. The V end was cut by 3 bases, the J end by 0 bases, with 26 bases between. The CDR3 region has the DNA TGTGCCAGCAGCCATCTCCTTAGCACCCGAGATGGAACGTACCAAGAGACCCAGTACTTC. It encodes CASSHLLSTRDGTYQETQYF.

The chain couples TRBV4-1 to TRBJ2-1; 11 bases line up with TRBD2. V shed 6 bases, J shed 2 bases, and the junction held 3 bases outside the gene matches. The germline CDR1 and CDR2 sequences are MGHRA and YSYEKL. CDR3 length equals 15 residues. CDR3 sequence reads: CASRGSGGAYNEQFF. DNA for the CDR3: TGCGCCAGCAGGGGTAGCGGGGGGGCCTACAATGAGCAGTTCTTC.

The V and J genes are TRBV30 and TRBJ1-2, with 7 bases identical to TRBD1. CDR3 length: 15 residues. Germline CDR1 GTSNPN, CDR2 SVGIG (reference sequence). J lost 7 bases, V lost 0 bases, and 11 bases had no gene match. The CDR3 spells CAWSVGSARGGGYTF. CDR3 sequence (DNA): TGTGCCTGGAGTGTAGGATCGGCCAGGGGGGGTGGCTACACCTTC.

The J gene is TRBJ1-1, the V gene TRBV9, with D uncertain. The CDR3 is made up of 15 amino acids. V gave up 1 base and J gave up 2 bases, with 12 bases separating them. The germline V gene encodes CDR1 SGDLS and CDR2 YYNGEE. This CDR3 reads CASSVRTAGNTEAFF. CDR3 nucleotide sequence: TGTGCCAGCAGCGTAAGAACCGCAGGAAACACTGAAGCTTTCTTT.

This chain connects TRBV4-2 to TRBJ2-7; either TRBD1 or TRBD2 may supply D (5 bases each). V shed 4 bases and J shed 2 bases, with 12 bases lying between them. CDR3 length: 14 residues. The germline CDR1 and CDR2 sequences are LGHNA and YNFKEQ. CDR3 in amino acids: CASSPDSGPYEQYF. The CDR3 DNA follows: TGTGCCAGCAGCCCTGACAGCGGTCCCTACGAGCAGTACTTC.

The V call is TRBV2, the J call TRBJ2-5; 7 bases line up with TRBD1. Germline values: CDR1 SNHLY, CDR2 FYNNEI. The ends lost 8 bases at V and 3 bases at J; junction bases unmatched: 9. The CDR3 length is 14 residues. The DNA of the CDR3 is TGTGCCAGCCGGCAGACACAGGGGAAAGAGACCCAGTACTTC. Protein product: CASRQTQGKETQYF. The complete variable domain, with remaining parts taken from reference TRBV2 and TRBJ2-5, reads EPEVTQTPSHQVTQMGQEVILRCVPISNHLYFYWYRQILGQKVEFLVSFYNNEISEKSEIFDDQFSVERPDGSNFTLKIRSTKLEDSAMYFCASRQTQGKETQYFGPGTRLLVL.

The chain uses TRBV30 and TRBJ2-7, with D perhaps TRBD2 (7 bases). Germline CDR1 GTSNPN, CDR2 SVGIG (reference sequence). The CDR3 has 14 residues. V was shortened by 3 bases and J by 7 bases, with 19 bases between the two germline ends. For the CDR3, the DNA is TGTGCCTGGAGGAGCTGGCGGGGGCCGCAGGAGCAGTACTTC. Translating it yields CAWRSWRGPQEQYF.

The chain combines TRBV2 with TRBJ1-1; D is possibly TRBD1 (6 bases). Germline CDR1 is SNHLY and CDR2 is FYNNEI. The ends were cut back, 4 bases at V and 7 bases at J, with 13 bases in the middle. The CDR3 is 13 amino acids. CDR3 in DNA: TGTGCCAGCAGTGGGGGGGGGCCCCGTGAAGCTTTCTTT. The encoded protein is CASSGGGPREAFF.

The V and J genes are TRBV5-6 and TRBJ1-4; unclear D gene. Germline values: CDR1 SGHDT, CDR2 YYEEEE. The CDR3 contains 13 residues. Trimming removed 2 bases at V and 5 bases at J, with 7 bases between. The CDR3 DNA is TGTGCCAGCAGCTTAGGCGTAAATGAAAAACTGTTTTTT. Translated: CASSLGVNEKLFF.